Included here is one T cell receptor beta chain sequence, with context. Its antigen is not known. This record comes from a study of T cells expressing NK-cell markers. The wider study: HCMV seropositivity characterized seven of the eight sequenced donors, and seronegativity one.

Study-wide findings and caveats: Whether expanded NKG2C+ T cell clones were HCMV specific stayed uncertain. These clonotypes additionally ranked first within the CD3+CD56-NKG2C+ fraction of four donors.

TCRdb re-called the 5' RACE reads and shows each CDR3 protein once, DNA omitted. This sample's table reports some 450,000 distinct CDR3 sequences. This CDR3 is built from 15 residues. Germline V lookup: CDR1 MNHEY, CDR2 SVGAGI. Sequences were obtained from blood T cells: a sorted CD56 or NKG2C T cell subset, CD4+ or CD8+ T cells, or bulk PBMC T cells (not recorded which). This TCR came from a woman between 18 and 69 years old in good health. The V and J genes are TRBV6-5 and TRBJ2-2. CDR3 protein: CASSYRVQVTGELFF.